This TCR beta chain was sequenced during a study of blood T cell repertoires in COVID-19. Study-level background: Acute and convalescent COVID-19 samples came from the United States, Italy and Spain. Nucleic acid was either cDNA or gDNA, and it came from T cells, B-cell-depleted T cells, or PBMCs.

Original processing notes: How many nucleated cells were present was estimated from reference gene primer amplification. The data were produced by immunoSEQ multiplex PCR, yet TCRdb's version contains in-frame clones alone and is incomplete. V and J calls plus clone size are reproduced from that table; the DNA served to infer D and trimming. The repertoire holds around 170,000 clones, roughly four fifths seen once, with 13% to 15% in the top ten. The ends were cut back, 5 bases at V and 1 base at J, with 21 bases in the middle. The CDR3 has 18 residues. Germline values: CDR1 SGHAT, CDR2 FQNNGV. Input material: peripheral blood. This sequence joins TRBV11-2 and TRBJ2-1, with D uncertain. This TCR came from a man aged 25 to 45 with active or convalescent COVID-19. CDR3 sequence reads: CASSGIATAVSSYNEQFF. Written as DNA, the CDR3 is TGTGCCAGCAGCGGAATTGCGACGGCGGTGTCGTCCTACAATGAGCAGTTCTTC.